This TCR beta chain is from a study of T cells expressing NK-cell markers. Template switching by 5'RACE with UMIs generated the TCR beta cDNA. Each CDR3 protein gets one entry in TCRdb, which reprocessed the 5' RACE reads and gives no DNA. The sample yields about 30,000 distinct CDR3 sequences, of which the top ten take up around 60%. On this clonotype itself: Its antigen is unknown.

Study-wide findings and caveats: Expanded clones of NKG2C+ T cells had an unclear HCMV specificity.

This CDR3 has 14 residues. The germline V gene encodes CDR1 SGHDT and CDR2 YYEEEE. This receptor was obtained from a woman aged 18 to 75 in good health. The sample consisted of blood T cells: a sorted CD56 or NKG2C T cell subset, CD4+ or CD8+ T cells, or bulk PBMC T cells (not recorded which). V gene TRBV5-6 combines with J gene TRBJ2-7; TCRdb gives TRBD1 as the D gene, but with no DNA this cannot be confirmed. The chain's CDR3 is CASRPGGASDEQYF.